This is a list of T cell receptor beta chains from one sample in a study of response to subunit inactivated influenza vaccine. MiXCR, run by TCRdb on the RT-PCR reads, gives a single entry per CDR3 protein. The sample consists of approximately 530,000 distinct CDR3 sequences, 7.5% to 8.5% of them appearing once. Material: PBMCs from blood, obtained around 2 years after vaccination. These receptor sequences come from a man aged 50 to 69 who received an inactivated influenza vaccine. CDR3s include the opening cysteine and the closing phenylalanine or tryptophan. The D gene is left open where the match is weak. Rows may omit the clone size; those that give it use once, few, many or a size class.

abundance | d_gene | j_gene | v_gene | CDR3nt | CDR3aa
- | TRBD2 | TRBJ2-1 | TRBV7-2 | TGTGCCAGCAGCTTAATCACTAGCGGGGGCAATGAGCAGTTCTTC | CASSLITSGGNEQFF
- | TRBD1 | TRBJ2-3 | TRBV11-2 | TGTGCCAGCAGCTTACGCCGGGACAGAAGCACAGATACGCAGTATTTT | CASSLRRDRSTDTQYF
many | - | TRBJ2-5 | TRBV4-2 | TGTGCCAGCAGCCAAGATCGGGGGGCCGAGACCCAGTACTTC | CASSQDRGAETQYF
few | - | TRBJ1-2 | TRBV19 | TGTGCCAGTAGTAGGAGGGCCAGGCCCACTAACTATGGCTACACCTTC | CASSRRARPTNYGYTF
few | TRBD1 | TRBJ1-2 | TRBV7-9 | TGTGCCAGCAGCTTGGGGAACAGGGGGTATGGCTACACCTTC | CASSLGNRGYGYTF
many | TRBD1 | TRBJ2-5 | TRBV6-2/TRBV6-3 | TGTGCCAGCAGTACGACAGGGAATGGAGAGACCCAGTACTTC | CASSTTGNGETQYF
many | TRBD2 | TRBJ2-3 | TRBV5-1 | TGCGCCAGCAGTAGCGGGGGACGCACAGATACGCAGTATTTT | CASSSGGRTDTQYF
many | TRBD2 | TRBJ2-2 | TRBV29-1 | TGCAGCGTTGGGGGGGGGTTAAACACCGGGGAGCTGTTTTTT | CSVGGGLNTGELFF
few | - | TRBJ2-3 | TRBV12-3/TRBV12-4 | TGTGCCAGCAGAAACAGGGGCACAGATACGCAGTATTTT | CASRNRGTDTQYF
many | - | TRBJ2-5 | TRBV11-2 | TGTGCCAGCACCCCCAGGCGGGGAGAGACCCAGTACTTC | CASTPRRGETQYF
- | TRBD1 | TRBJ1-1 | TRBV30 | TGTGCCTGGGACGGGACAGGCAGCTCCATGAACACTGAAGCTTTCTTT | CAWDGTGSSMNTEAFF
- | TRBD2 | TRBJ2-1 | TRBV4-2 | TGTGCCAGCAGCCAAGAGAAACTAGCGAATGAGCAGTTCTTC | CASSQEKLANEQFF
- | - | TRBJ1-4 | TRBV6-5 | TGTGCCAGCAGTTACCGATGGGACACAGGGAATGAAAAACTGTTTTTT | CASSYRWDTGNEKLFF
few | TRBD2 | TRBJ2-5 | TRBV9 | TGTGCCAGCAGCGTGGGACTAGCGGGGGGGGCCCTCGCAGAGACCCAGTACTTC | CASSVGLAGGALAETQYF
many | - | TRBJ2-1 | TRBV7-2 | TGTGCCAGCAGCTTAGCAGTAGGGCATAGCTCCTACAATGAGCAGTTCTTC | CASSLAVGHSSYNEQFF
- | - | TRBJ1-4 | TRBV18 | TGTGCCAGCTCACCAAATTCCCGGACAGCAACTAATGAAAAACTGTTTTTT | CASSPNSRTATNEKLFF
many | - | TRBJ2-3 | TRBV15 | TGTGCCACCAGCAGAGGGGCCACCACAGATACGCAGTATTTT | CATSRGATTDTQYF
many | - | TRBJ2-7 | TRBV7-9 | TGTGCCAGCAGAGCGGACGGGCTGTTCGAGCAGTACTTC | CASRADGLFEQYF
few | - | TRBJ1-4 | TRBV7-6 | TGTGCCAGCAGCCTCGGGACTCCGGGAAAACTGTTTTTT | CASSLGTPGKLFF
many | - | TRBJ2-7 | TRBV29-1 | TGCAGCGCCAAGACAGACTCCTACGAGCAGTACTTC | CSAKTDSYEQYF
- | - | TRBJ2-1 | TRBV20-1 | TGCAGTGCTAGTCCCCCCCTCTCCTACAATGAGCAGTTCTTC | CSASPPLSYNEQFF
many | - | TRBJ2-3 | TRBV6-1 | TGTGCCAGCAGATTTACAGGGAGCACAGATACGCAGTATTTT | CASRFTGSTDTQYF
- | - | TRBJ2-1 | TRBV29-1 | TGCAGCGTTGGGGAGACAGGCTTCTACAATGAGCAGTTCTTC | CSVGETGFYNEQFF
many | - | TRBJ2-3 | TRBV5-1 | TGCGCCAGCAGCAACCGGGGAGGGGGCGGAGTAGATACGCAGTATTTT | CASSNRGGGGVDTQYF
- | - | TRBJ1-1 | TRBV14 | TGTGCCAGCAGCCAACGGGGGACTCTGAGGCACACTGAAGCTTTCTTT | CASSQRGTLRHTEAFF
many | TRBD2 | TRBJ2-3 | TRBV28 | TGTGCCAGCAGAACTCAATTAGCGGGAGTGGCAGATACGCAGTATTTT | CASRTQLAGVADTQYF
few | - | TRBJ2-5 | TRBV5-4 | TGTGCCAGCAAGTCGATGGCAGGTCAAGAGACCCAGTACTTC | CASKSMAGQETQYF
many | - | TRBJ2-6 | TRBV5-1 | TGCGCCAGCGGCATTACTGACCCTCTCTCTGGGGCCAACGTCCTGACTTTC | CASGITDPLSGANVLTF
- | - | TRBJ2-1 | TRBV5-6 | TGTGCCAGCAGCTTGTATCACATCAATGAGCAGTTCTTC | CASSLYHINEQFF
- | - | TRBJ1-4 | TRBV5-1 | TGCGCCAGCATCTTGAGTCCTGCAACTAATGAAAAACTGTTTTTT | CASILSPATNEKLFF
few | - | TRBJ1-2 | TRBV29-1 | TGCAGCGTTATGAACTCCGAAGGGGTTTTTTATGGCTACACCTTC | CSVMNSEGVFYGYTF
- | - | TRBJ2-3 | TRBV21-1 | TGTGCCAGCAGCAGCGGGACCCGCCTTATTAGCACAGATACGCAGTATTTT | CASSSGTRLISTDTQYF
few | - | TRBJ2-3 | TRBV7-2 | TGTGCCAGCAGCTTAGTTTCAGTAAATACAGATACGCAGTATTTT | CASSLVSVNTDTQYF
many | - | TRBJ2-5 | TRBV10-3 | TGTGCCATCAGTGAGCCTGGACAGCAAGAGACCCAGTACTTC | CAISEPGQQETQYF
- | - | TRBJ1-6 | TRBV27 | TGTGCCAGCAGTTTGTTGGGGGCGAATTCACCCCTCCACTTT | CASSLLGANSPLHF